This note documents a single T cell receptor beta chain sequence. Its specificity is not known. The data are from a study of OX40 agonist ivuxolimab in advanced cancers. Study at large: The patients received ivuxolimab by intravenous route every 2 weeks at 0.01 to 10 mg/kg. Males comprised about 78% of the group, whose mean age was roughly 60 years (range roughly 20 to 85). Notes on the study in general: Individuals who were partial responders at 0.1-3.0 mg/kg had clonal expansion that ranked among the lowest.

Measured with immunoSEQ multiplex PCR; TCRdb has only the in-frame clones, and not every one. Counted here are some 86,000 clones, more than 85% occurring once; the ten biggest clones make up around 6.9%. V lost 3 bases and J lost 5; bases outside the gene matches: 6. Germline V gene sequence: CDR1 SGHAT, CDR2 FQNNGV. The CDR3 is made up of 14 amino acids. This specimen consisted of CD4+ or CD8+ T cells sorted from blood, obtained in a trial of the OX40 agonist ivuxolimab. The J gene is TRBJ2-7, the V gene TRBV11-2, with 8 bases that match TRBD2. The clonotype was recovered from an adult with an advanced solid tumor such as melanoma, head and neck, liver or kidney cancer. This chain's CDR3 is CASSFGTSMHEQYF. CDR3 in DNA: TGTGCCAGCAGCTTCGGGACTAGTATGCACGAGCAGTACTTC.